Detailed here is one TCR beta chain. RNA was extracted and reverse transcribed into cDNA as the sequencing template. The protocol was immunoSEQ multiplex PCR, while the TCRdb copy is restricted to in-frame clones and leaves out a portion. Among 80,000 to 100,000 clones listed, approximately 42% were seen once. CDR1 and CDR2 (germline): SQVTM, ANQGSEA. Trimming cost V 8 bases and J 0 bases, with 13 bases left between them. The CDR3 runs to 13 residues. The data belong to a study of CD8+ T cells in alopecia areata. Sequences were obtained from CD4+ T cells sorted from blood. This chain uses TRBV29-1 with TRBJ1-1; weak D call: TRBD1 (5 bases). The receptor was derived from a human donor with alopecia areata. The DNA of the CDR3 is TGCAGCTTCAGGGATAGGGTGAACACTGAAGCTTTCTTT. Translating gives CSFRDRVNTEAFF.